The rows below give T cell receptor beta chains drawn from one sample of a study of identical twins. TCRdb processed the 5' RACE reads anew with MiXCR; each CDR3 protein has one entry. The profile shows around 450,000 distinct CDR3 sequences, 14% of them singletons. In addition, the sample was reused for a study of yellow fever vaccine responses in identical twins.

Sequencing input: CD4+ T cells sorted from blood. These receptor sequences come from a woman between 18 and 30 years old in good health. Each CDR3 is given with its conserved first and last residue. The D gene is left open where the match is weak. For some rows the clone size is stated as once, few or many, or as a class when expanded; others skip it.

d_call j_call v_call clone_size cdr3_aa cdr3_nt
TRBD2 TRBJ2-1 TRBV20-1 - CSARDWAGGANEQFF TGCAGTGCTAGAGATTGGGCGGGGGGTGCGAATGAGCAGTTCTTC
- TRBJ2-3 TRBV7-9 many CASSLREYSTDTQYF TGTGCCAGCAGCTTACGGGAATATAGCACAGATACGCAGTATTTT
TRBD2 TRBJ2-7 TRBV7-2 many CASSYPGTSYEQYF TGTGCCAGCAGCTACCCCGGGACTAGCTACGAGCAGTACTTC
TRBD2 TRBJ2-3 TRBV3-1 few CASSLGLVSTDTQYF TGTGCCAGCAGCCTGGGACTAGTTTCCACAGATACGCAGTATTTT
- TRBJ2-2 TRBV4-3 few CASSPTSSGATNTGELFF TGCGCCAGCAGCCCAACTTCCTCGGGGGCTACGAACACCGGGGAGCTGTTTTTT
- TRBJ1-1 TRBV6-1 few CASRNTGASEAFF TGTGCCAGCAGGAACACCGGGGCCAGTGAAGCTTTCTTT
- TRBJ2-1 TRBV12-3/TRBV12-4 many CASSHPSSYNEQFF TGTGCCAGCAGTCATCCGAGCTCCTACAATGAGCAGTTCTTC
- TRBJ1-4 TRBV20-1 - CSAREEGPGKLFF TGCAGTGCTAGAGAGGAGGGGCCGGGAAAACTGTTTTTT
- TRBJ2-1 TRBV29-1 - CSVAPRLYNEQFF TGCAGCGTTGCCCCGCGGCTGTACAATGAGCAGTTCTTC
TRBD2 TRBJ2-1 TRBV19 - CASSRSGGAHNEQFF TGTGCCAGTAGCCGTAGCGGGGGAGCACACAATGAGCAGTTCTTC
- TRBJ2-4 TRBV2 - CASSDGRTWPTYF TGTGCCAGCAGTGACGGTAGAACGTGGCCGACGTACTTC
- TRBJ1-6 TRBV28 few CASSLSGRYNSPLHF TGTGCCAGCAGTTTGTCCGGACGGTATAATTCACCCCTCCACTTT
TRBD2 TRBJ2-2 TRBV29-1 - CSVAAGLAGTGELFF TGCAGCGTAGCGGCGGGACTAGCGGGAACCGGGGAGCTGTTTTTT
- TRBJ2-1 TRBV7-2 few CASSLDSAGYNEQFF TGTGCCAGCAGCTTAGATTCGGCAGGCTACAATGAGCAGTTCTTC
TRBD2 TRBJ2-7 TRBV18 - CASSPPLAGGTYYEQYF TGTGCCAGCTCACCACCGCTAGCGGGGGGGACTTACTACGAGCAGTACTTC
TRBD2 TRBJ2-6 TRBV4-3 once CASSRGGSGGGSWANVLTF TGCGCCAGCAGCCGGGGAGGGAGTGGGGGGGGATCCTGGGCCAACGTCCTGACTTTC
- TRBJ2-7 TRBV10-3 few CAITGGKPGYEQYF TGTGCCATCACTGGCGGGAAACCTGGGTACGAGCAGTACTTC
- TRBJ2-7 TRBV28 few CASNEDSIGSYEQYF TGTGCCAGCAACGAAGACAGTATTGGCTCCTACGAGCAGTACTTC
- TRBJ2-7 TRBV20-1 few CSASTGQPYEQYF TGCAGTGCTAGTACCGGACAGCCCTACGAGCAGTACTTC
TRBD1 TRBJ2-2 TRBV7-9 - CASSPTGFDSGELFF TGTGCCAGCAGCCCGACAGGGTTTGACTCCGGGGAGCTGTTTTTT
- TRBJ2-3 TRBV20-1 - CSARDLWTGRTDTQYF TGCAGTGCTAGAGACCTCTGGACTGGTCGCACAGATACGCAGTATTTT
- TRBJ2-5 TRBV5-1 many CASSFMTAQETQYF TGCGCCAGCAGCTTTATGACAGCACAAGAGACCCAGTACTTC
TRBD2 TRBJ2-5 TRBV11-2 - CASSGSGTSAETQYF TGTGCCAGCAGCGGCTCCGGGACTAGCGCGGAGACCCAGTACTTC
TRBD2 TRBJ2-5 TRBV6-1 few CASSTLTSGVGETQYF TGTGCCAGCAGTACCTTGACTAGCGGGGTAGGAGAGACCCAGTACTTC
- TRBJ1-1 TRBV2 - CASAAAPNTEAFF TGTGCCTCGGCGGCGGCACCGAACACTGAAGCTTTCTTT
- TRBJ2-1 TRBV2 - CASSEARSVPPRQFF TGTGCCAGCAGTGAGGCGAGGTCCGTCCCTCCCAGGCAGTTCTTC
TRBD2 TRBJ2-3 TRBV5-6 few CASSLWTSGGALAQYF TGTGCCAGCAGCTTGTGGACTAGCGGGGGGGCCTTGGCGCAGTATTTT
TRBD2 TRBJ2-3 TRBV29-1 many CSVLSGSGDTQYF TGCAGCGTCCTAAGCGGGAGCGGCGATACGCAGTATTTT
TRBD2 TRBJ2-7 TRBV5-1 - CASSLALGTSAYEQYF TGCGCCAGCAGCTTGGCCCTAGGGACTAGCGCCTACGAGCAGTACTTC
- TRBJ2-1 TRBV21-1 - CASSPALLPSSYNEQFF TGTGCCAGCAGCCCGGCATTGCTCCCGAGTTCGTACAATGAGCAGTTCTTC
- TRBJ2-1 TRBV13 - CASSLYFAVGGKFHNEQFF TGTGCCAGCAGCTTATATTTCGCGGTAGGAGGCAAGTTCCACAATGAGCAGTTCTTC
- TRBJ1-2 TRBV6-5 - CASSSHPGGPNYGYTF TGTGCCAGCAGTTCCCACCCGGGGGGCCCAAACTATGGCTACACCTTC
- TRBJ2-7 TRBV7-9 - CASSGYGVGEQYF TGTGCCAGCAGCGGATACGGGGTGGGAGAGCAGTACTTC
TRBD1 TRBJ2-7 TRBV29-1 - CSVRTGGPYEQYF TGCAGCGTTCGGACAGGGGGGCCCTACGAGCAGTACTTC
- TRBJ2-3 TRBV2 - CASMKTGTTDTQYF TGTGCCAGCATGAAGACAGGGACTACAGATACGCAGTATTTT
- TRBJ2-7 TRBV5-1 many CASSLVALDEQYF TGCGCCAGCAGCTTGGTGGCTCTCGACGAGCAGTACTTC
TRBD2 TRBJ2-2 TRBV29-1 - CSGGELAGGPGELFF TGCAGCGGGGGGGAACTAGCGGGAGGTCCCGGGGAGCTGTTTTTT
TRBD2 TRBJ2-7 TRBV5-1 many CASRLAGESGYEQYF TGCGCCAGCCGACTAGCGGGAGAATCGGGTTACGAGCAGTACTTC
TRBD2 TRBJ2-3 TRBV6-5 - CASRSSSGTGGGNTQYF TGTGCCAGCAGATCCTCTAGCGGCACCGGGGGAGGGAATACGCAGTATTTT
- TRBJ2-3 TRBV6-2/TRBV6-3 few CASSYTTRTDTQYF TGTGCCAGCAGTTACACGACCCGCACAGATACGCAGTATTTT
TRBD2 TRBJ2-1 TRBV29-1 few CSGTTSGGSYNEQFF TGCAGCGGCACGACTAGCGGGGGCTCCTACAATGAGCAGTTCTTC
- TRBJ2-3 TRBV6-1 - CASSMTAPGTDTQYF TGTGCCAGCAGTATGACAGCTCCGGGGACAGATACGCAGTATTTT
- TRBJ2-5 TRBV2 - CASRGASVQETQYF TGTGCCAGCAGAGGGGCCAGTGTTCAAGAGACCCAGTACTTC
TRBD2 TRBJ2-1 TRBV24-1 few CATSDTAGGAPSHQTYNEQFF TGTGCCACCAGTGATACCGCGGGGGGGGCTCCTAGCCATCAAACCTACAATGAGCAGTTCTTC
TRBD1 TRBJ1-2 TRBV29-1 - CSVYRGQGYTF TGCAGCGTTTACAGGGGGCAAGGCTACACCTTC
- TRBJ2-5 TRBV20-1 - CSALDSLGKTQYF TGCAGTGCATTGGACAGCCTGGGAAAGACCCAGTACTTC
- TRBJ1-2 TRBV12-3/TRBV12-4 few CASSRAGGYTF TGTGCCAGCAGTCGGGCGGGTGGCTACACCTTC
- TRBJ2-1 TRBV24-1 few CATSDRDEQFF TGTGCCACCAGTGACCGCGATGAGCAGTTCTTC
TRBD1 TRBJ2-1 TRBV7-7 - CASSQGQGREQFF TGTGCTAGCAGCCAGGGACAGGGACGAGAGCAGTTCTTC
- TRBJ2-7 TRBV12-2 - CASRLAAGTSAVPYEQYF TGTGCAAGTCGCTTAGCCGCGGGGACTAGCGCCGTTCCCTACGAGCAGTACTTC